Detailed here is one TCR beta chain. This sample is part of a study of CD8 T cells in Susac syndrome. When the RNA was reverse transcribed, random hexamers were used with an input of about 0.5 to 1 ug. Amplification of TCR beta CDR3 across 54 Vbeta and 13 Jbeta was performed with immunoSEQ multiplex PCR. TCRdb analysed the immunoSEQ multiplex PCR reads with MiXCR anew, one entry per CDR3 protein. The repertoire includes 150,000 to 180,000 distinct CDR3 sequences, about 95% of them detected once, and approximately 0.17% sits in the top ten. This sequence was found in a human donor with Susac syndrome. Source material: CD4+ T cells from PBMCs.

The CDR3 DNA reads TGCAGCGCCGGACTAGCGGGGGTCCGGGAGACCCAGTACTTC. Translation gives CSAGLAGVRETQYF. The V gene is TRBV29-1, the J gene TRBJ2-5; 13 positions match TRBD2. Germline CDR1 is SQVTM and CDR2 is ANQGSEA. V lost 7 bases to trimming and J lost 5 bases; unmatched junction nucleotides: 7. The CDR3 is made up of 14 amino acids.